The source of this TCR beta chain is a study of T cell repertoires in cytomegalovirus infection. Study in general: Indications of both CMV infection and matching HLA type were provided by public TCR beta signatures.

Study outcomes and limitations: The study found HLA-C-restricted CMV-specific TCR beta clonotypes dominating the ex vivo response. CMV carriers having the relevant HLA were flagged by cumulative public TCR beta family frequency.

TCRdb re-analysed the reads in MiXCR, keeping a single row per CDR3 protein. Of 650,000 to 850,000 distinct CDR3 sequences in the sample, about 29% were seen once. Germline assignment: CDR1 MNHEY and CDR2 SMNVEV (reference sequence). The CDR3 is 14 amino acids. Trimming removed 6 bases at V and 3 bases at J, with 12 bases between. As for this clonotype: Its antigen is still unknown.

This chain connects TRBV27 to TRBJ2-1, with a weak D call TRBD1 (5 bases). The origin of this receptor is a human donor in good health (CMV status not recorded). Some clones in this sample may be carry-over from other donors' samples. This specimen was cultured CD8+ T cells from PBMCs, taken from culture after CMV antigen stimulation. The CDR3 DNA follows: TGTGCCAGCAGCTTCGGACACCTCTACAATGAGCAGTTCTTC. As protein: CASSFGHLYNEQFF.